This T cell receptor beta chain stems from a study of T-cell memory formation after mild COVID-19. Researchers used 5'RACE with constant-segment primers to make TCR alpha and TCR beta cDNA libraries that carry sample barcodes and UMIs. TCRdb reprocessed the 5' RACE reads via MiXCR and lists one record per CDR3 protein. The table includes hundreds of thousands of distinct CDR3 sequences, roughly 15% detected once. V shed 3 bases and J shed 4 bases, with 9 bases lying between them. The CDR3 sequence is 13 residues long. Per germline, CDR1 SGHTA and CDR2 FQGNSA. Sequences were obtained from PBMCs or a T cell subset sorted from them (not recorded which). The V gene is TRBV7-2, the J gene TRBJ1-1, with D perhaps TRBD1 (6 bases). This receptor was identified in a young man who had mild COVID-19 (a few samples of this study predate the infection). Cell type and time point are not known. The CDR3 sequence is CASSFRGSTEAFF. As DNA, the CDR3 is TGTGCCAGCAGCTTCAGGGGATCCACTGAAGCTTTCTTT.